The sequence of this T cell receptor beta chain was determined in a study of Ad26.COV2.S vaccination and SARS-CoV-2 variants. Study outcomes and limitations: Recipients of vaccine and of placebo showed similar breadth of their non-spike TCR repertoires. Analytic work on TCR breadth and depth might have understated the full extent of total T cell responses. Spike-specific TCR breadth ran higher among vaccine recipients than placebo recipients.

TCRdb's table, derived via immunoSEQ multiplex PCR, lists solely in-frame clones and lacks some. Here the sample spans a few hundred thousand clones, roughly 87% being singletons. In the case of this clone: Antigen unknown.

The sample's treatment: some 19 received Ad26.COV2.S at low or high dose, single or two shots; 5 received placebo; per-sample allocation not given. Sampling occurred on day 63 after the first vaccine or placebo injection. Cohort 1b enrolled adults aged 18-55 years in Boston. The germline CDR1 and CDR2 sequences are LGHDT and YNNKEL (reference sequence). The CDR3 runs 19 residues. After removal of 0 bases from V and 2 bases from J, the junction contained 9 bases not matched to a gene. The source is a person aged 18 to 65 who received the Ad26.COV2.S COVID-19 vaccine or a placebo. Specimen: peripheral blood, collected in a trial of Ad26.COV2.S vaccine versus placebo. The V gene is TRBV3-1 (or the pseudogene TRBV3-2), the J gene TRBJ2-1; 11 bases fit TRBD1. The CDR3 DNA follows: TGTGCCAGCAGCCAAGAAGTAGGGTGGGGACAGGGGGCCTACAATGAGCAGTTCTTC. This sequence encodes CASSQEVGWGQGAYNEQFF.